Sequencing of this T cell receptor (beta chain) was carried out in a study of tumour-infiltrating T cells in Burkitt lymphoma. The repertoire was sequenced with immunoSEQ multiplex PCR; TCRdb's copy has only in-frame clones and lacks some. The data show about 2,800 clones, under 80% seen once. The CDR3 length is 12 residues. Germline V gene lookup returns CDR1 SGHNT and CDR2 YENEEA. V was shortened by 1 base and J by 8 bases, with 7 bases between the two germline ends. The TCR originated in a human donor with diffuse large B-cell lymphoma. This chain links TRBV11-3 with TRBJ2-3; D remains ambiguous. Sequencing input: tumor tissue. The chain's CDR3 is CASSLGKGTQYF. The DNA for the CDR3 is TGTGCCAGCAGCTTAGGCAAGGGTACGCAGTATTTT.